The source of this T cell receptor (beta chain) is a study of breast tumors, draining lymph nodes, adjacent tissues. Broader study findings: Luminal-like breast cancer showed significantly greater tumor-nontumor repertoire similarity than basal-like breast cancer did. Tumor T cell lymph node origin was a supported hypothesis, not proven. Data fit most tumor T cells coming from lymph node, expanding in tumor.

This clonotype occurred a few times. The target antigen is unknown. A much more abundant neighbour one base away suggests this may be a read error. Deletions cut 5 bases from V and 5 bases from J, with 15 bases between. The CDR3 sequence is 14 residues long. CDR1 and CDR2 (germline): MNHNY, SVGAGI (reference sequence). Via MiXCR, TCRdb re-called the multiplex PCR reads, giving one row per CDR3 protein. Of approximately 60,000 distinct CDR3 sequences listed, around 52% are singletons. The TCR originated in a female donor with breast cancer. Some clones in this sample may be carry-over from other donors' samples. The chain recombines TRBV6-6 with TRBJ1-2; D call uncertain. Sequencing input: breast tumor tissue. Here the CDR3 reads CASSPTGDPYGYTF. The CDR3 DNA is TGTGCCAGCAGTCCTACTGGTGACCCTTATGGCTACACCTTC.